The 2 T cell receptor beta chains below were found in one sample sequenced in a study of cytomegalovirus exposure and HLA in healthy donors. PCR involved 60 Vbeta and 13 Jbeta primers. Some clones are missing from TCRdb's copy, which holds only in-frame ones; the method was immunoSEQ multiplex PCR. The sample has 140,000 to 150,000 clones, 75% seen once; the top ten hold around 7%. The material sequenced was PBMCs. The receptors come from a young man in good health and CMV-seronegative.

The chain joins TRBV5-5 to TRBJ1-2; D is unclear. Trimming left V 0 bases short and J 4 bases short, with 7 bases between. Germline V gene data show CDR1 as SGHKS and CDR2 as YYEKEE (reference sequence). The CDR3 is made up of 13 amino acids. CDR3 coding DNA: TGTGCCAGCAGCTTGGACAGCGGCTATGGCTACACCTTC. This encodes CASSLDSGYGYTF. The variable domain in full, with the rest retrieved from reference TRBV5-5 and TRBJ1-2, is DAGVTQSPTHLIKTRGQQVTLRCSPISGHKSVSWYQQVLGQGPQFIFQYYEKEERGRGNFPDRFSARQFPNYSSELNVNALLLGDSALYLCASSLDSGYGYTFGSGTRLTVV.

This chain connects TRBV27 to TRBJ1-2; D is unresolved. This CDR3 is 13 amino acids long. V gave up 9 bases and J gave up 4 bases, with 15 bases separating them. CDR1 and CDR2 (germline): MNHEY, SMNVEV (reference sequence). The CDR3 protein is CARTEGRCYGYTF. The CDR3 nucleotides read TGTGCCAGAACGGAGGGTAGGTGCTATGGCTACACCTTC.